This TCR beta chain was identified during a study of beta chain features in type 1 diabetes. This clone was recorded a few times. Its antigen remains unknown. TCRB transcripts that were expressed got sequenced, as all of the isolated RNA had been reverse transcribed. The repertoire was sequenced with immunoSEQ multiplex PCR; TCRdb's copy has only in-frame clones and lacks some. Of approximately 260,000 clones in the sample, around 20% were seen once. Germline V lookup: CDR1 SGHDT, CDR2 YYEEEE. V lost 3 bases to trimming and J lost 6 bases; unmatched junction nucleotides: 1. CDR3 length: 13 amino acids. Study conclusions and caveats: Shorter TCRB CDR3s, moderately but significantly so, were found in Type 1 diabetes patients in all four CD4+ subsets.

The V and J genes are TRBV5-6 and TRBJ1-2, with 11 bases identical to TRBD1. Source material: naive CD4+ T cells from blood. This receptor was obtained from a woman aged 40 to 50 with type 1 diabetes. In DNA form, the CDR3 reads TGTGCCAGCAGCTCGGGACAGGGGGATGGCTACACCTTC. It specifies CASSSGQGDGYTF.